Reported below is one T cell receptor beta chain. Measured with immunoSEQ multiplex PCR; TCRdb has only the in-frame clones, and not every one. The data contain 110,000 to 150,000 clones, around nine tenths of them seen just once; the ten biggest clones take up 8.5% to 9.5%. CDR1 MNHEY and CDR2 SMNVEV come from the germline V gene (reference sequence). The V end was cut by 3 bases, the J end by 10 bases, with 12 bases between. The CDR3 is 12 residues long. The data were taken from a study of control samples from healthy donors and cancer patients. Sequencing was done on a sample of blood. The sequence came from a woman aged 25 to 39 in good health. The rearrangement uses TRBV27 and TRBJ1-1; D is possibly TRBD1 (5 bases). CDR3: CASSLGGGRAFF. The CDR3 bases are TGTGCCAGCAGTTTGGGCGGGGGGAGAGCTTTCTTT.